One and the same sample provided the 17 T cell receptor beta chains below, sequenced in a study of blood T cells in healthy people across ages. Together with a sample-barcoded 5' primer, a J-beta primer mix was included in a second PCR lasting roughly 6 to 12 cycles. TCRdb redid the calling of the 5' RACE reads with MiXCR, one entry per CDR3 protein. The sample lists hundreds of thousands of distinct CDR3 sequences; 45% to 50% were seen once. The sequencing input was blood. These receptors came from a woman aged 55-69 years in good health.

The chain joins TRBV30 to TRBJ1-2; weak D call: TRBD1 (5 bases). CDR1 is GTSNPN and CDR2 is SVGIG in the germline V gene (reference sequence). The CDR3 sequence is 16 residues long. V was trimmed by 7 bases and J by 0 bases, leaving 21 bases between them. The DNA for the CDR3 is TGTGCCTCCCCGAAATACGGGGACGGAGCTAACTATGGCTACACCTTC. Translated: CASPKYGDGANYGYTF.

The chain links TRBV5-1 to TRBJ2-5; D gene uncertain. Trimming shortened V by 3 bases and J by 5 bases, and 5 bases separated the two germline ends. This CDR3 contains 11 residues. Germline-derived CDR1 and CDR2 are SGHRS and YFSETQ. CDR3 coding DNA: TGCGCCAGCAGCTCCTTTGAGACCCAGTACTTC. It specifies CASSSFETQYF.

This clonotype turned up a few times. J is TRBJ2-7 and V is TRBV7-2; 9 bases fit TRBD1. The germline CDR1 and CDR2 sequences are SGHTA and FQGNSA. The CDR3 extends over 14 amino acids. V shed 5 bases, J shed 1 base, and the junction held 3 bases outside the gene matches. CDR3 bases: TGTGCCAGCAGCCGGACAGGGGTTTCCTACGAGCAGTACTTC. Translation gives CASSRTGVSYEQYF.

The rearrangement joins TRBV7-2 to TRBJ2-5; the match to TRBD2 covers 8 bases. Germline V gene sequence: CDR1 SGHTA, CDR2 FQGNSA. There are 16 residues in the CDR3. With V trimmed by 4 bases and J by 5 bases, 12 bases remained unmatched. In DNA form, the CDR3 reads TGTGCCAGCAGCTCGGGCCGGGCGGGAGGTCTGGAGACCCAGTACTTC. Its translation: CASSSGRAGGLETQYF.

The chain links TRBV14 to TRBJ2-7, with D perhaps matching TRBD2 (5 bases). Trimming stripped 2 bases from V and 4 bases from J, with 9 bases between. Germline CDR1 is SGHDN and CDR2 is FVKESK. The CDR3 runs 13 residues. The chain's CDR3 is CASSQIAGYEQYF. The CDR3 coding sequence is TGTGCCAGCAGCCAAATCGCGGGTTACGAGCAGTACTTC.

The rearrangement uses TRBV20-1 and TRBJ1-5, with a weak D call TRBD1 (5 bases). CDR3 size: 13 residues. The V and J ends lost 4 bases and 5 bases respectively, with 12 bases between them. Germline CDR1 reads DFQATT; CDR2 reads SNEGSKA (reference sequence). CDR3 amino acids: CSATRGWDQPQHF. The CDR3 DNA is TGCAGTGCTACCCGGGGGTGGGATCAGCCCCAGCATTTT.

This clonotype was counted a few times. This chain links TRBV11-2 with TRBJ2-1; D gene uncertain. The V gene lost 0 bases and the J gene lost 7 bases, with 7 bases spanning the gap. CDR1 and CDR2 (germline): SGHAT, FQNNGV. CDR3 length equals 13 residues. CDR3 nucleotide sequence: TGTGCCAGCAGCTTAGATACGGCTAATGAGCAGTTCTTC. Amino acid sequence: CASSLDTANEQFF.

This sequence joins TRBV5-1 and TRBJ2-1, with D perhaps matching TRBD1 or TRBD2 (5 bases each). The CDR3 loop spans 16 amino acids. Per the germline V gene, CDR1 is SGHRS and CDR2 is YFSETQ. Trimming left V 2 bases short and J 4 bases short, with 16 bases between. The DNA for the CDR3 is TGCGCCAGCAGCTTTGAGGCGACGGGGCTTTACAATGAGCAGTTCTTC. It is translated as CASSFEATGLYNEQFF.

J is TRBJ2-4 and V is TRBV4-1; tentatively, D is TRBD2 (7 bases). The V and J ends lost 7 bases and 10 bases respectively, with 14 bases between them. Germline CDR1 reads MGHRA; CDR2 reads YSYEKL. The CDR3 spans 12 residues. In nucleotides, the CDR3 is TGCGCCAGCACCTCTGGGGGGGCGATTCAGTACTTC. Amino acids: CASTSGGAIQYF.

This chain joins TRBV6-2 or TRBV6-3 and TRBJ2-1; 8 nucleotides match TRBD2. Germline V gives CDR1 MNHEY, CDR2 SVGEGT. With V trimmed by 0 bases and J by 9 bases, 7 bases remained unmatched. The CDR3 contains 15 residues. The CDR3 DNA follows: TGTGCCAGCAGTTACTCAAGTCGGCGGGAGGCTGAGCAGTTCTTC. Translation: CASSYSSRREAEQFF.

As DNA, the CDR3 is TGTGCCAGCCTGACCGCTGAAAAACTGTTTTTT. It codes for CASLTAEKLFF. The chain employs TRBV6-6 and TRBJ1-4; no clear D gene. Germline lookup yields CDR1 MNHNY and CDR2 SVGAGI (reference sequence). Trimming stripped 8 bases from V and 7 bases from J, with 8 bases between. CDR3 size: 11 residues.

This clonotype appeared many times. J is TRBJ2-1 and V is TRBV5-1; D is possibly TRBD1 (6 bases). The germline gives CDR1 SGHRS, CDR2 YFSETQ. The CDR3 length is 14 residues. V lost 2 bases to trimming and J lost 7 bases, with 13 bases between them. CDR3 protein: CASSLQGSGNEQFF. The CDR3 DNA reads TGCGCCAGCAGCTTACAGGGATCCGGGAATGAGCAGTTCTTC.

The sample holds a few counts of this clonotype. The chain joins TRBV5-6 to TRBJ1-2, with D perhaps TRBD1 (6 bases). Germline CDR1 is SGHDT and CDR2 is YYEEEE. Trimming cost V 3 bases and J 4 bases, with 10 bases left between them. The CDR3 length is 13 residues. The CDR3 nucleotides read TGTGCCAGCAGCTCACAACAGGGCTATGGCTACACCTTC. Its protein is CASSSQQGYGYTF.

V is TRBV7-2 and J is TRBJ2-4, with D perhaps TRBD1 (6 bases). The V end lost 5 bases, the J end lost 7 bases, and 9 bases lay between the germline ends. CDR1 is SGHTA and CDR2 is FQGNSA in the germline V gene. CDR3 length equals 12 residues. In nucleotides, the CDR3 is TGTGCCAGCAGCATTGACAGGAACATTCAGTACTTC. This encodes CASSIDRNIQYF.

As for this clonotype: The junction departs from the called germline gene at one end, perhaps through a read error. This chain joins TRBV7-3 and TRBJ1-2, with D possibly matching TRBD1 (5 bases). CDR3 length: 13 amino acids. Germline V gives CDR1 SGHTA, CDR2 FQGTGA. The CDR3 spells CANSPDGGRGYTF. The CDR3 bases are TGTGCCAACAGCCCTGACGGGGGACGCGGCTACACCTTC.

The gene calls are TRBV11-2 and TRBJ2-4; 7 bases map to TRBD1. CDR3 length equals 17 residues. The germline V gene encodes CDR1 SGHAT and CDR2 FQNNGV. V gave up 5 bases and J gave up 0 bases; unmatched junction bases: 10. In nucleotides, the CDR3 is TGTGCCAGCAGCCGAGTGACAGGGCCTTTAGCCAAAAACATTCAGTACTTC. Its protein is CASSRVTGPLAKNIQYF.

The rearrangement joins TRBV6-2 or TRBV6-3 to TRBJ2-5; D may be TRBD2 (5 bases). The V gene's germline CDR1 is MNHEY and CDR2 SVGEGT. Trimming took 2 bases from V and 13 from J, leaving 14 bases between them. CDR3 length: 12 amino acids. The CDR3 region is CASSYGLYERYF. For the CDR3, the DNA is TGTGCCAGCAGTTACGGACTGTACGAGCGGTACTTC.